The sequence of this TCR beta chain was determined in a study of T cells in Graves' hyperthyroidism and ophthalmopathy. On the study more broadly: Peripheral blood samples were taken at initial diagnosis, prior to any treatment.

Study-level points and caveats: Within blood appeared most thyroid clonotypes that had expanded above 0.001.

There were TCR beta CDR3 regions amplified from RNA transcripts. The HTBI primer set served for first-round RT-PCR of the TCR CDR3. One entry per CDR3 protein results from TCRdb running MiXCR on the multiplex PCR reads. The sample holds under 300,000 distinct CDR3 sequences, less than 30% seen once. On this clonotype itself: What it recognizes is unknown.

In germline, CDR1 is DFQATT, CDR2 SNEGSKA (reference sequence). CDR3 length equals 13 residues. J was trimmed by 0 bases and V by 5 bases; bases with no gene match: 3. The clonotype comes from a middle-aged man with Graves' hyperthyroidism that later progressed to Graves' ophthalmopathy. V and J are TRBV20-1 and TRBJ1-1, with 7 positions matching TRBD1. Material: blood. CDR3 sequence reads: CSAWDSMNTEAFF. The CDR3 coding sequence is TGCAGTGCTTGGGACAGCATGAACACTGAAGCTTTCTTT.